This section outlines one TCR beta chain sequence together with its context. The antigen is unknown. Trimming took 6 bases from V and 5 from J; bases not matched to a gene: 9. Germline loops: CDR1 MDHEN, CDR2 SYDVKM. CDR3 size: 14 residues. Nominal health characterized the donors when sampled, though unrecorded immune exposures were likely. The PCR had 60 Vbeta and 13 Jbeta primers. Per the original methods: As a later analysis found, there were approximately 80 million unique TCR beta chains, of which around 9.9 million were shared. Generated by immunoSEQ multiplex PCR, the TCRdb table keeps only in-frame clones and is missing some. V and J calls plus clone size are reproduced from that table; the DNA served to infer D and trimming. Here the sample spans approximately 160,000 clones, about 71% being singletons. This sample is drawn from a study of cytomegalovirus exposure and HLA in healthy donors. Overall study findings and caveats: Most of the CMV-associated TCR beta chains (in a later analysis) appeared to be HLA-restricted. Excluded were some V segments that proved indistinguishable, including TRBV6-2 and TRBV6-3.

The chain combines TRBV28 with TRBJ1-1; 7 positions agree with TRBD1. The sample consisted of PBMCs. This TCR came from a man aged 50 to 60 in good health and CMV-seronegative. CDR3 sequence: CASRSTGEATEAFF. The CDR3 DNA sequence: TGTGCCAGCAGATCAACAGGGGAAGCGACTGAAGCTTTCTTT.